One sample yielded the 5 T cell receptor beta chains listed below, sequenced in a study of cytomegalovirus exposure and HLA in healthy donors (dated 2017 in TCRdb). The method was the immunoSEQ multiplex PCR assay. The immuneACCESS repertoire file appears here via TCRdb, limited to in-frame rearrangements. These files lack a portion of the clones; in checked studies, under half of the deficit traces to unresolved V genes, and the cause of the others is not known. This sample gives about 56,000 clones in total; more than 80% of them show up just once. In total, the top ten clones hold 1.1% of the sample. Sequencing was performed on PBMCs. The receptors shown here come from a young man in good health and CMV-seronegative.

This chain uses TRBV7-2 with TRBJ1-1; perhaps TRBD1 as D (5 bases). Germline V gives CDR1 SGHTA, CDR2 FQGNSA. The CDR3 extends over 14 amino acids. V was pared by 5 bases and J by 1 base, with 11 bases between. CDR3 residues: CASSRDLRNTEAFF. DNA for the CDR3: TGTGCCAGCAGCAGGGACTTAAGGAACACTGAAGCTTTCTTT.

This chain joins TRBV28 and TRBJ1-2, with a weak D call TRBD1 (5 bases). CDR1 and CDR2 from the germline V gene are MDHEN and SYDVKM. Trimming removed 5 bases at V and 5 bases at J, with 12 bases between. This CDR3 comprises 13 residues. The CDR3 is CASSIDSQYGYTF. In nucleotides, the CDR3 is TGTGCCAGCAGTATAGACAGTCAGTATGGCTACACCTTC.

The rearrangement uses TRBV28 and TRBJ1-5; D perhaps matches TRBD1 (5 bases). This CDR3 has 14 amino acids. Trimming removed 3 bases from V and 7 bases from J, with 13 bases in between. Germline V CDR1 and CDR2: MDHEN, SYDVKM. This CDR3 reads CASSFTPQGQPQHF. CDR3 nucleotides: TGTGCCAGCAGTTTTACGCCGCAGGGACAGCCCCAGCATTTT.

This clone showed up just a few times. The chain links TRBV9 to TRBJ2-2; D possibly corresponds to TRBD2 (6 bases). Germline V gene data show CDR1 as SGDLS and CDR2 as YYNGEE. The CDR3 extends over 14 amino acids. V was pared by 2 bases and J by 6 bases, with 11 bases between. CDR3 DNA: TGTGCCAGCAGCGTTACGGGAGTGGCCGGGGAGCTGTTTTTT. It translates to CASSVTGVAGELFF.

The chain links TRBV5-1 to TRBJ2-3; D possibly corresponds to TRBD1 (7 bases). Between the trimmed V and J ends, which lost 4 bases and 0 bases, there was a span of 21 bases. CDR1 SGHRS and CDR2 YFSETQ come from the germline V gene. The CDR3 contains 18 residues. CDR3 sequence: CASSPQGGSGSSTDTQYF. The DNA of the CDR3 is TGCGCCAGCAGCCCTCAGGGGGGTAGCGGATCTAGCACAGATACGCAGTATTTT.